A selection of T cell receptor beta chains follows, all from one sample in a study of blood T cell repertoires in COVID-19. Produced via immunoSEQ multiplex PCR; TCRdb's table is partial and in-frame only. Of some 150,000 clones in the sample, roughly 88% were seen once. Sequences were obtained from peripheral blood. These receptors all come from a man aged 60 to 75 who had recovered from COVID-19. Each CDR3 is given with its conserved first and last residue. The D gene is left open where the match is weak. Size is stated for part of the rows, as once, few or many counts, or as a class when the clone is expanded.

V	D	size	J	CDR3	DNA
TRBV4-2	NA	NA	TRBJ1-5	CASSQGEGSPQHF	TGTGCCAGCAGCCAAGGGGAGGGGTCTCCCCAGCATTTT
TRBV5-6	NA	NA	TRBJ2-7	CASTTTLQYEQYF	TGTGCCAGCACCACCACCCTCCAGTACGAGCAGTACTTC
TRBV18	TRBD2	NA	TRBJ2-7	CASSGGGGESSYEQYF	TGTGCCAGCTCTGGTGGCGGGGGTGAAAGCTCCTACGAGCAGTACTTC
TRBV6-5	NA	NA	TRBJ1-2	CASDTLPSYGYTF	TGTGCCAGCGACACGCTCCCCTCGTATGGCTACACCTTC
TRBV13	NA	NA	TRBJ1-3	CASSLALSGNTIYF	TGTGCCAGCAGCTTAGCCTTATCTGGAAACACCATATATTTT
TRBV5-5	NA	NA	TRBJ1-3	CASNQVISGNTIYF	TGTGCCAGCAATCAGGTTATTTCTGGAAACACCATATATTTT
TRBV3-1/TRBV3-2	TRBD2	NA	TRBJ2-7	CASSIGTSGGYEQYF	TGTGCCAGCAGCATCGGGACTAGCGGGGGATACGAGCAGTACTTC
TRBV5-1	TRBD1	NA	TRBJ1-2	CASSLGQGTGYTF	TGCGCCAGCAGCTTGGGACAGGGAACAGGCTACACCTTC
TRBV4-1	TRBD1	NA	TRBJ1-2	CASSQELGTVRYTF	TGCGCCAGCAGCCAAGAGTTGGGGACAGTGCGCTACACCTTC
TRBV7-2	TRBD2	few	TRBJ2-7	CASRLRLAGLHEQYF	TGTGCCAGCAGATTACGACTAGCGGGGCTCCACGAGCAGTACTTC
TRBV6-5	NA	NA	TRBJ1-4	CASSYGGRNEKLFF	TGTGCCAGCAGTTACGGGGGCCGGAATGAAAAACTGTTTTTT
TRBV9	NA	NA	TRBJ1-5	CASSVDSDQPQHF	TGTGCCAGCAGCGTAGACTCTGATCAGCCCCAGCATTTT
TRBV19	NA	NA	TRBJ2-5	CATSPLARETQYF	TGTGCCACATCCCCACTAGCCCGAGAGACCCAGTACTTC
TRBV19	TRBD1	NA	TRBJ2-7	CASTPPGGTYEQYF	TGTGCCAGTACGCCCCCAGGGGGTACCTACGAGCAGTACTTC
TRBV11-3	TRBD2	NA	TRBJ2-3	CASSPGRRLTDTQYF	TGTGCCAGCAGCCCCGGGAGGCGGCTCACAGATACGCAGTATTTT
TRBV14	NA	NA	TRBJ1-4	CASSLPDSENEKLFF	TGTGCCAGCAGTCTCCCGGACAGCGAGAATGAAAAACTGTTTTTT
TRBV7-7	TRBD1	NA	TRBJ1-2	CASSLVVQGQGARYGYTF	TGTGCTAGCAGCTTAGTGGTCCAGGGACAGGGGGCCAGATATGGCTACACCTTC
TRBV12-1	NA	NA	TRBJ2-1	CASSFGRFSGGLYNEQFF	TGTGCCAGCAGCTTTGGCAGATTTAGCGGGGGGTTATACAATGAGCAGTTCTTC
TRBV27	TRBD2	NA	TRBJ2-5	CASSLRRGIQETQYF	TGTGCCAGCAGTTTAAGGCGGGGGATCCAAGAGACCCAGTACTTC
TRBV27	TRBD1	NA	TRBJ1-1	CASSSLNYRGTEAFF	TGTGCCAGCAGCTCCTTGAACTACAGGGGCACTGAAGCTTTCTTT
TRBV3-1/TRBV3-2	NA	NA	TRBJ1-1	CASSSTRDTEAFF	TGTGCCAGCAGTTCCACACGGGACACTGAAGCTTTCTTT
TRBV7-9	NA	NA	TRBJ2-1	CASSLLAPNDEQFF	TGTGCCAGCAGCTTACTCGCCCCTAACGATGAGCAGTTCTTC
TRBV3-1/TRBV3-2	NA	NA	TRBJ2-2	CASSQRQDPGELFF	TGTGCCAGCAGCCAGCGACAGGACCCCGGGGAGCTGTTTTTT
TRBV24-1	TRBD1	NA	TRBJ1-2	CATSTGGRGYTF	TGTGCCACCAGCACAGGGGGCAGGGGCTACACCTTC
TRBV5-8	TRBD1	NA	TRBJ2-1	CASRTGWNEQFF	TGTGCCAGCAGGACAGGGTGGAATGAGCAGTTCTTC